The 19 T cell receptor beta chains reported below all come from one sample, sequenced in a study of patients and donors after allogeneic stem cell transplantation. TCRdb reprocessed the RT-PCR reads with MiXCR, giving one entry per CDR3 protein. The sample has 400,000 to 450,000 distinct CDR3 sequences; more than 15% are singletons. Sequencing was done on a sample of blood, either unsorted or a sorted T cell fraction (not recorded which). The source is a human donor who was either an allogeneic HSCT recipient or a stem cell or donor lymphocyte infusion donor (not recorded which). It is not recorded whose cells these are; they may come from a transplant donor.

This clonotype has just a few counts. CDR3: CSARRTYTEAFF. The CDR3 DNA is TGCAGTGCTAGAAGGACCTACACTGAAGCTTTCTTT. J is TRBJ1-1 and V is TRBV20-1; D remains ambiguous. CDR3 length: 12 residues. V lost 2 bases and J 3 bases, leaving 7 bases between the germline ends. Germline lookup yields CDR1 DFQATT and CDR2 SNEGSKA (reference sequence).

This clonotype was seen at least ten times. This chain uses TRBV5-1 with TRBJ2-1; 10 bases line up with TRBD2. The J segment lost 0 bases and the V segment lost 4 bases, leaving 13 bases of the junction unmatched. The CDR3 consists of 19 residues. Germline V gene data show CDR1 as SGHRS and CDR2 as YFSETQ. The DNA of the CDR3 is TGCGCCAGCAGCAGCCGGAATAGCGGGAGGCTCTACTCCTACAATGAGCAGTTCTTC. Translated: CASSSRNSGRLYSYNEQFF.

This clonotype was seen only a few times. This chain uses TRBV7-2 with TRBJ1-1, with TRBD1 as a possible D gene (6 bases). Trimming left V 5 bases short and J 4 bases short, with 17 bases between. CDR1 SGHTA and CDR2 FQGNSA come from the germline V gene. This CDR3 comprises 15 residues. CDR3 DNA: TGTGCCAGCAGCGGGGGGGGCAGGGGCGGCACTGAAGCTTTCTTT. Translation: CASSGGGRGGTEAFF.

The V call is TRBV7-2, the J call TRBJ1-2; unclear D gene. Germline CDR1 and CDR2: SGHTA and FQGNSA. Trimming took 4 bases from V and 4 from J, leaving 13 bases between them. The CDR3 sequence is 14 residues long. DNA for the CDR3: TGTGCCAGCAGCTCCAGTGGGGTCAGCTATGGCTACACCTTC. Translation: CASSSSGVSYGYTF.

Many counts were recorded for this clonotype. The chain employs TRBV12-3 or TRBV12-4 and TRBJ1-6; D call uncertain. Between the trimmed V and J ends, which lost 4 bases and 14 bases, there was a span of 12 bases. The CDR3 covers 12 residues. The CDR3 DNA reads as TGTGCCAGCAGTTCGGGCGAATTCACCCTCCACTTT. The encoded protein is CASSSGEFTLHF.

This clonotype turned up a few times. The chain combines TRBV4-1 with TRBJ2-1; 9 nucleotides agree with TRBD2. The J segment lost 4 bases and the V segment lost 1 base, leaving 8 bases of the junction unmatched. CDR3 size: 17 residues. Germline V CDR1 and CDR2: MGHRA, YSYEKL. DNA of the CDR3: TGCGCCAGCAGCCAAGGCGGTAGCGGGGGAGTTTACAATGAGCAGTTCTTC. It translates to CASSQGGSGGVYNEQFF.

The chain recombines TRBV29-1 with TRBJ1-4; D remains ambiguous. Germline-derived CDR1 and CDR2 are SQVTM and ANQGSEA. This CDR3 contains 15 residues. V was shortened by 4 bases and J by 0 bases, with 12 bases between the two germline ends. The CDR3 protein is CSVAPRTATNEKLFF. The CDR3 DNA sequence: TGCAGCGTTGCACCCAGGACTGCAACTAATGAAAAACTGTTTTTT.

V gene TRBV12-3 or TRBV12-4 combines with J gene TRBJ2-1, with 12 bases that match TRBD1. After removal of 5 bases from V and 4 bases from J, the junction contained 3 bases not matched to a gene. The CDR3 runs to 15 residues. CDR3 DNA sequence: TGTGCCAGCAGTCGGGACAGGGGGCGATACAATGAGCAGTTCTTC. It encodes CASSRDRGRYNEQFF.

V usage is TRBV20-1 and J usage is TRBJ2-5; 9 bases are shared with TRBD1. Germline assignment: CDR1 DFQATT and CDR2 SNEGSKA (reference sequence). V was pared by 3 bases and J by 0 bases, with 2 bases of the junction left unmatched. The CDR3 spans 14 residues. The CDR3 bases are TGCAGTGCTAGCCGGACAGGGGACCAAGAGACCCAGTACTTC. This gives the protein CSASRTGDQETQYF.

This clonotype was seen a few times. The chain is built from TRBV15 and TRBJ1-1; D is perhaps TRBD1 (5 bases). Trimming shortened V by 0 bases and J by 11 bases, and 13 bases separated the two germline ends. The CDR3 is 13 residues long. CDR1 is LNHNV and CDR2 is YYDKDF in the germline V gene (reference sequence). CDR3 residues: CATSRDTRGRAFF. As DNA, the CDR3 is TGTGCCACCAGCAGAGATACGAGGGGTAGGGCTTTCTTT.

This clonotype occurred many times. The gene calls are TRBV2 and TRBJ1-6, with 7 bases that match TRBD1. Germline loops: CDR1 SNHLY, CDR2 FYNNEI. This CDR3 spans 14 amino acids. After removal of 8 bases from V and 10 bases from J, the junction contained 11 bases not matched to a gene. The CDR3 sequence: CASGRQGSRSPLHF. CDR3 nucleotides: TGTGCCAGCGGGCGACAGGGAAGCAGATCACCCCTCCACTTT. Based on the CDR3 plus reference TRBV2 and TRBJ1-6, the full variable domain is EPEVTQTPSHQVTQMGQEVILRCVPISNHLYFYWYRQILGQKVEFLVSFYNNEISEKSEIFDDQFSVERPDGSNFTLKIRSTKLEDSAMYFCASGRQGSRSPLHFGNGTRLTVT.

This clonotype has a count of ten or more. This chain links TRBV12-3 or TRBV12-4 with TRBJ2-2; the D is unclear. The CDR3 covers 14 residues. V was cut by 3 bases and J by 6 bases, with 11 bases left in between. The CDR3 loop reads CASSFNPPAGELFF. The CDR3 DNA reads as TGTGCCAGCAGTTTTAATCCGCCCGCCGGGGAGCTGTTTTTT.

The sample holds a few counts of this clonotype. V is TRBV20-1 and J is TRBJ1-3; D is ambiguous. CDR1 is DFQATT, CDR2 SNEGSKA, per germline (reference sequence). The CDR3 is 12 amino acids. The V end lost 3 bases, the J end lost 14 bases, and 17 bases lay between the germline ends. The CDR3 DNA is TGCAGTGCTAGTGGCAAAGGGCTTTCCGTATATTTT. Its translation: CSASGKGLSVYF.

The V call is TRBV4-2, the J call TRBJ2-7; TRBD2 is a possible D gene (5 bases). Trimming removed 0 bases from V and 3 bases from J, with 15 bases in between. This CDR3 has 16 amino acids. Germline CDR1 reads LGHNA; CDR2 reads YNFKEQ. This CDR3 is CASSQESGRTGYEQYF. Here the CDR3 DNA reads TGTGCCAGCAGCCAAGAAAGCGGCCGGACGGGCTACGAGCAGTACTTC.

The J gene is TRBJ1-6, the V gene TRBV15; maybe TRBD1 (6 bases). In germline, CDR1 is LNHNV, CDR2 YYDKDF (reference sequence). The CDR3 sequence is 16 residues long. V lost 4 bases, J lost 11 bases, and 21 bases lay in between. Here the CDR3 DNA reads TGTGCCACCAGCAACACGACAGGCTCGCTAAAGGCACCCCTCCACTTT. This codes for CATSNTTGSLKAPLHF.

The sample holds a few counts of this clonotype. CDR3 bases: TGCGCCAGCAGCTTGGCCAGCGGGACGGCAGATACGCAGTATTTT. This codes for CASSLASGTADTQYF. The chain recombines TRBV5-1 with TRBJ2-3; 7 bases are shared with TRBD2. Germline trimming cut 0 bases from V and 4 bases from J; bases unmatched to any gene: 5. CDR3 length: 15 amino acids. CDR1 is SGHRS and CDR2 is YFSETQ in the germline V gene.

This clonotype was found many times. The V gene is TRBV12-3 or TRBV12-4, the J gene TRBJ2-7; the D is unclear. V lost 4 bases and J 2 bases, leaving 15 bases between the germline ends. The CDR3 has 15 amino acids. CDR3 in amino acids: CASSSFLTQTYEQYF. The CDR3 DNA follows: TGTGCCAGCAGTTCATTCCTCACTCAGACCTACGAGCAGTACTTC.

The chain has TRBV2 and TRBJ2-1; D remains ambiguous. V was pared by 7 bases and J by 8 bases, with 27 bases between. This CDR3 has 17 amino acids. Per germline, CDR1 SNHLY and CDR2 FYNNEI. The CDR3 protein is CASISITQMRTWDEQFF. DNA for the CDR3: TGTGCCAGCATTTCAATTACCCAAATGAGGACCTGGGATGAGCAGTTCTTC.

This chain uses TRBV5-1 with TRBJ2-1; perhaps TRBD2 as D (6 bases). The CDR3 spans 16 residues. Germline lookup yields CDR1 SGHRS and CDR2 YFSETQ. V was trimmed by 0 bases and J by 5 bases, leaving 15 bases between them. The CDR3 DNA reads as TGCGCCAGCAGCTTGGAAGGAGGGCTTTCCAACAATGAGCAGTTCTTC. Its translation: CASSLEGGLSNNEQFF.